These 3 T cell receptor beta chains were sequenced from one sample in a study of tumor-infiltrating lymphocytes in primary liver carcinoma. Reverse transcription of around 0.45 ug total RNA with a constant-region primer produced TCR beta cDNA. Modified slightly, ARM-PCR produced TCR beta libraries over three nested multiplex PCR rounds. In the first two PCR rounds, TRBV1-TRBV30 forward primers were paired with a C-beta reverse primer, and each round lasted approximately 10 cycles. TCRdb recomputed calls from the multiplex PCR reads with MiXCR, one row per CDR3 protein. The sample includes around 70,000 distinct CDR3 sequences, over 60% of them seen just once. Each 20-30 mg portion of unsorted bulk tissue served as the source for co-extraction of RNA and DNA. Sequenced sample: liver tumor tissue from sampling region 4. The subset here: tumor region T4, right-lateral pole. Receptor source: a middle-aged man with primary liver carcinoma and hepatitis B virus infection.

The V and J genes are TRBV11-2 and TRBJ2-7; D unresolved. Trimming shortened V by 4 bases and J by 4 bases, and 11 bases separated the two germline ends. The CDR3 consists of 13 residues. Germline V lookup: CDR1 SGHAT, CDR2 FQNNGV. In DNA form, the CDR3 reads TGTGCCAGCAGCTCATCTAGGAGTTACGAGCAGTACTTC. Translating gives CASSSSRSYEQYF.

As for this clonotype: At one end, the junction sequence differs from germline, possibly due to a read error. The chain carries TRBV5-1 and TRBJ2-5, with 11 bases matching TRBD2. The germline V gene has CDR1 SGHRS and CDR2 YFSETQ. The CDR3 has 16 amino acids. The CDR3 here is CANSPLAGGSQETQYF. In DNA form, the CDR3 reads TGTGCCAACAGCCCCCTAGCGGGAGGATCACAAGAGACCCAGTACTTC.

Concerning this clonotype: The junction does not match germline at one end; this may be a read error. The CDR3 is CASSGGLPIQETQYF. Here the CDR3 DNA reads TGCGCCAGCAGTGGAGGACTGCCCATCCAAGAGACCCAGTATTTC. The chain uses TRBV10-2 and TRBJ2-5; perhaps TRBD2 as D (5 bases). This CDR3 has 15 residues. CDR1 is WSHSY and CDR2 is SAAADI in the germline V gene.